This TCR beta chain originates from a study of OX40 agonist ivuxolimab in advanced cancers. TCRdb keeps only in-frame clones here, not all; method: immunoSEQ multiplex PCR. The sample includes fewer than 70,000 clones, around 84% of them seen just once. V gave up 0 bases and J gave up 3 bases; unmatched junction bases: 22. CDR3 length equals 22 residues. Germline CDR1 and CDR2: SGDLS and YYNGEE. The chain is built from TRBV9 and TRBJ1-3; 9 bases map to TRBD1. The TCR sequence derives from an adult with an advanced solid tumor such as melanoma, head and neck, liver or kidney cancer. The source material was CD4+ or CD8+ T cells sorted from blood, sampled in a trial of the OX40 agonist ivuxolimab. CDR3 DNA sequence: TGTGCCAGCAGCGTAGCCGGAAGGGTAGGGCTGGGAACAGGGGGCGTTGGAAACACCATATATTTT. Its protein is CASSVAGRVGLGTGGVGNTIYF.